This TCR beta chain came from a study of T cell changes during pregnancy in multiple sclerosis. CDR3 length: 14 residues. V lost 4 bases and J 2 bases, leaving 12 bases between the germline ends. Germline V gives CDR1 PRHDT, CDR2 FYEKMQ (reference sequence). Method: immunoSEQ multiplex PCR; TCRdb's copy keeps in-frame clones and lacks some. The sample has 55,000 to 75,000 clones, 90% to 95% seen once. The rearrangement joins TRBV13 to TRBJ2-7; D unclear. The receptor's source is a female donor with multiple sclerosis, enrolled in a pregnancy study. This specimen consisted of peripheral blood, obtained after pregnancy. CDR3 coding DNA: TGTGCCAGCAGCTCGAAAGCTGGTGCCTACGAGCAGTACTTC. This sequence encodes CASSSKAGAYEQYF. Supplemented by reference TRBV13 and TRBJ2-7, the full variable domain reads AAGVIQSPRHLIKEKRETATLKCYPIPRHDTVYWYQQGPGQDPQFLISFYEKMQSDKGSIPDRFSAQQFSDYHSELNMSSLELGDSALYFCASSSKAGAYEQYFGPGTRLTVT.